This section outlines one T cell receptor (beta chain) sequence together with its context. Its antigen is as yet unknown. The data were produced by immunoSEQ multiplex PCR, yet TCRdb's version contains in-frame clones alone and is incomplete. The table has about 27,000 clones, 60% to 85% seen once. These data belong to a study of neoadjuvant nivolumab and ipilimumab in lung cancer. On the study more broadly: The combination arm added day-1 ipilimumab 1 mg/kg to nivolumab 3 mg/kg on days 1, 15, 29. Findings and caveats of the study: TCR richness and clonality were higher in tumors than adjacent uninvolved lung. Only two of four nivolumab-treated tumors gained richness and clonality by surgery.

This clonotype was obtained from an adult with non-small cell lung cancer. This specimen was tumor tissue, taken after neoadjuvant nivolumab, alone or with ipilimumab, at or shortly before surgery.

The CDR3 region has the DNA TGTGCCTGGAGTCGGGGATTTAACACTGAAGCTTTCTTT. This encodes CAWSRGFNTEAFF. The V and J genes are TRBV30 and TRBJ1-1; D gene unclear. The V and J ends lost 2 bases and 2 bases respectively, with 9 bases between them. This CDR3 is 13 amino acids long. Per the germline V gene, CDR1 is GTSNPN and CDR2 is SVGIG (reference sequence).